This T cell receptor (beta chain) is from a study of blood T cell repertoires in COVID-19. Background on the study: Donors in the United States, Italy and Spain gave samples during acute or convalescent COVID-19. T cells, B-cell-depleted T cells, or PBMCs supplied cDNA or gDNA.

There are 16 residues in the CDR3. CDR1 is MNHEY and CDR2 is SVGAGI in the germline V gene. V shed 4 bases and J 7 bases; nucleotides not matched to a gene: 12. Authors' methods: Estimates of nucleated cell counts were drawn from the amplification of reference gene primers. Using immunoSEQ multiplex PCR, the repertoire was profiled, and TCRdb retains in-frame clones only, with some absent. V, J and clone size are those of that table, while D and trimming were read from the DNA. The sample lists around 400,000 clones; around 87% were seen once. Patients of the Seattle cohort, enrolled during active infection, were followed longitudinally.

Sequences were obtained from peripheral blood. The TCR comes from a woman aged 60 to 75 with COVID-19, enrolled during active disease. The chain joins TRBV6-5 to TRBJ1-1; TRBD1 agrees at 10 bases. The CDR3 bases are TGTGCCAGCAGTTCCGCGGACAGGGGGAGGTTAGGTGAAGCTTTCTTT. Its translation is CASSSADRGRLGEAFF.